This T cell receptor beta chain was retrieved from a study of siplizumab effects on memory and regulatory T cells. Study-wide findings and caveats: An assignable phenotype, naive or memory, was missing from roughly 79-95% of proliferating CD4+ or CD8+ clones. Siplizumab brought about a significant reduction in alloreactive sequences traceable to unstimulated CD4+ memory cells. Naive T cells seemed more diverse than memory cells and seemed major alloresponse contributors. Alloreactive clones mapping to unstimulated subsets formed only a minor fraction.

As to this clone: Its antigen remains unknown.

Sequenced by immunoSEQ multiplex PCR; TCRdb stores in-frame clones only, minus some. The sample shows tens of thousands of clones, around 94% of them seen only once. V lost 2 bases and J lost 6, with 8 bases in between. CDR1 is MNHNY, CDR2 SVGAGI, per germline (reference sequence). The CDR3 runs to 13 residues. The sequencing input was non-Treg CD4+ T cells sorted from blood. The gene calls are TRBV6-6 and TRBJ2-4; D possibly corresponds to TRBD1 (5 bases). The source of this sequence is a human donor in good health. The CDR3 coding sequence is TGTGCCAGCAGTTACCAGGGATCAAACATTCAGTACTTC. Translating it yields CASSYQGSNIQYF.